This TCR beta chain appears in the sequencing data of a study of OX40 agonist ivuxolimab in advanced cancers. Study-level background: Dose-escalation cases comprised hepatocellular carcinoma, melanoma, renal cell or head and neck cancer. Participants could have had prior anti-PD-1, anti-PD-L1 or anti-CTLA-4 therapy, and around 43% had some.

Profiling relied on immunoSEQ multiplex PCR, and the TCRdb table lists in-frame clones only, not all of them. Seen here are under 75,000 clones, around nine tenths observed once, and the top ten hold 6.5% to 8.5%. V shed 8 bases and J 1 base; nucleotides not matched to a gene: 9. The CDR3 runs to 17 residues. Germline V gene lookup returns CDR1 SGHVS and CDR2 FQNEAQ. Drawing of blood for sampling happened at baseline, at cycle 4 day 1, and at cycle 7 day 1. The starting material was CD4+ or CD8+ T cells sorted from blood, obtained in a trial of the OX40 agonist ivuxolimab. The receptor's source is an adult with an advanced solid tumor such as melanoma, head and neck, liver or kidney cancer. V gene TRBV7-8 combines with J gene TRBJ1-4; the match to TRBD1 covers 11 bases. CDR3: CASGPGTGGLTNEKLFF. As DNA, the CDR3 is TGTGCCAGCGGACCCGGGACAGGGGGTTTAACTAATGAAAAACTGTTTTTT.